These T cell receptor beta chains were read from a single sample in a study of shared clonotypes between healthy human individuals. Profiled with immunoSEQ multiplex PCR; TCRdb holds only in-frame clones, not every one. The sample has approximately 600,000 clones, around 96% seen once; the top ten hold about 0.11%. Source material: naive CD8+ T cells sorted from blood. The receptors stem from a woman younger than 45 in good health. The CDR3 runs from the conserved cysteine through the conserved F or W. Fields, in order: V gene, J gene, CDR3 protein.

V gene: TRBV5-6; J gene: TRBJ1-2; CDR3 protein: CASRSEGAGGYTF
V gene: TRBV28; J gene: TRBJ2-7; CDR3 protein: CASSRDGVTYEQYF
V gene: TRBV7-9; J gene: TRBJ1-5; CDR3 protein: CASSSDRYGQPQHF
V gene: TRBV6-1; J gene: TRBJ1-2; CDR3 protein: CAIRPTDAPGYTF
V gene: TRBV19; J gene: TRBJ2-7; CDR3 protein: CASSTGQGGLYEQYF
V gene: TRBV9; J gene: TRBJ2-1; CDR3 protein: CASSVSAVAAYNEQFF
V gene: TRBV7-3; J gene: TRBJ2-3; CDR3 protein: CASSLMAPSTDTQYF
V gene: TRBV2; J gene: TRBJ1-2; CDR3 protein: CASSEAGGALVYGYTF
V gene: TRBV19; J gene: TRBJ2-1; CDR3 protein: CASKSIAGAIYNEQFF
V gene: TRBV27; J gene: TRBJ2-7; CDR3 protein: CATSGEGHITYEQYF
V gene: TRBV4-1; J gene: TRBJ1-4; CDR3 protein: CASSPKLGKLFF
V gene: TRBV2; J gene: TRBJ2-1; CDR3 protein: CASSDGQQFDEQFF
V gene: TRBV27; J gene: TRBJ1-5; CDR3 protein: CASSIHRSSQPQHF
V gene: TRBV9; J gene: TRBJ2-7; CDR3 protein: CASSASGSVDEQYF
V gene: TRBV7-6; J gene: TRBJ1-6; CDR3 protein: CASRQTDLNSPLHF
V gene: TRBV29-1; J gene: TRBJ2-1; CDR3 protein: CSVELAVIYNEQFF
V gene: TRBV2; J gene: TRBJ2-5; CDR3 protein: CASSPDIAGVETQYF
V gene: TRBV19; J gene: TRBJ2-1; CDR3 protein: CASRTDAGANYNEQFF